The 19 T cell receptor beta chains below all came from one sample that was sequenced in a study of breast tumors, draining lymph nodes, adjacent tissues. Each CDR3 protein is one row after TCRdb ran MiXCR on the multiplex PCR reads. The repertoire consists of 150,000 to 250,000 distinct CDR3 sequences, with roughly 31% occurring once and the leading ten covering 4% to 4.5%. The lymph nodes were axillary draining lymph nodes from breast cancer patients. The sample was axillary lymph node tissue. The receptors were sampled from a female donor with breast cancer. Some clones in this sample may be carry-over from other donors' samples.

The chain has TRBV15 and TRBJ1-2, with D possibly matching TRBD1 (5 bases). V shed 0 bases and J shed 6 bases, with 11 bases lying between them. Germline V gene sequence: CDR1 LNHNV, CDR2 YYDKDF (reference sequence). The CDR3 runs 14 residues. The CDR3 loop is CATSRDTGIHGYTF. DNA for the CDR3: TGTGCCACCAGCAGAGATACAGGAATCCATGGCTACACCTTC.

The chain uses TRBV7-9 and TRBJ1-4, with 7 bases that match TRBD1. J gave up 7 bases and V 3 bases, and 5 bases lay outside the gene matches. The CDR3 has 14 residues. CDR1 SEHNR and CDR2 FQNEAQ come from the germline V gene (reference sequence). In nucleotides, the CDR3 is TGTGCCAGCAGCTTTACGACAGGGACTGAAAAACTGTTTTTT. This translates into CASSFTTGTEKLFF.

This clonotype has ten or more counts. This chain connects TRBV18 to TRBJ2-7, with 8 bases matching TRBD1. The CDR3 loop spans 15 amino acids. V lost 5 bases to trimming and J lost 0 bases; unmatched junction nucleotides: 6. Germline V gives CDR1 KGHSH, CDR2 LQKENI. The CDR3 sequence is CASSSGQGPSYEQYF. The CDR3 DNA reads TGTGCCAGCTCATCAGGACAGGGTCCCTCCTACGAGCAGTACTTC.

There are many counts of this clonotype. The CDR3 is CASSFRGSAGNEQFF. The CDR3 DNA reads TGTGCCAGCAGCTTTCGCGGCTCTGCCGGGAATGAGCAGTTCTTC. The V call is TRBV5-6, the J call TRBJ2-1, with no clear D. V lost 2 bases and J lost 7, with 16 bases in between. The CDR3 loop spans 15 amino acids. The V gene's germline CDR1 is SGHDT and CDR2 YYEEEE.

This clonotype was seen repeatedly, ten times or more. V gene TRBV11-2 combines with J gene TRBJ2-1, with TRBD2 identical over 8 bases. Germline V gene data show CDR1 as SGHAT and CDR2 as FQNNGV. With V trimmed by 1 base and J by 6 bases, 8 bases remained unmatched. CDR3 length: 16 residues. The CDR3 protein is CASSLVSGVGGNEQFF. The CDR3 DNA is TGTGCCAGCAGCTTAGTTAGCGGGGTAGGGGGCAATGAGCAGTTCTTC.

This clonotype was detected many times. The rearrangement uses TRBV7-2 and TRBJ2-7; 8 nucleotides line up with TRBD2. Looked up from germline, CDR1 is SGHTA and CDR2 is FQGNSA. V lost 6 bases to trimming and J lost 3 bases; unmatched junction nucleotides: 10. This CDR3 has 15 amino acids. This chain's CDR3 is CASRRGGGFHYEQYF. The DNA for the CDR3 is TGTGCCAGCAGGAGGGGCGGGGGGTTCCACTACGAGCAGTACTTC.

Concerning this clonotype itself: A much larger clone is a single base away; this may be a read error. The chain couples TRBV12-3 or TRBV12-4 to TRBJ2-2, with no clear D. V gave up 3 bases and J gave up 11 bases, with 7 bases separating them. The CDR3 totals 11 residues. DNA of the CDR3: TGTGCCAGCAGTTTCTTGGGAGAGCTGTTTTTT. Amino acids: CASSFLGELFF.

V and J are TRBV9 and TRBJ1-3; no reliable D call. Trimming took off 2 bases at V and 8 bases at J, with 17 bases between the two ends. The CDR3 is 15 residues long. Per germline, CDR1 SGDLS and CDR2 YYNGEE. The CDR3 spells CASSVGGFAGDTIYF. CDR3 nucleotide sequence: TGTGCCAGCAGCGTGGGAGGGTTCGCGGGAGACACCATATATTTT. Complete variable domain (other parts from reference TRBV9 and TRBJ1-3): DSGVTQTPKHLITATGQRVTLRCSPRSGDLSVYWYQQSLDQGLQFLIQYYNGEERAKGNILERFSAQQFPDLHSELNLSSLELGDSALYFCASSVGGFAGDTIYFGEGSWLTVV.

This clonotype was recorded at least ten times. This chain links TRBV7-9 with TRBJ1-6, with D unclear. Trimming left V 2 bases short and J 7 bases short, with 9 bases between. Germline CDR1 SEHNR, CDR2 FQNEAQ (reference sequence). The CDR3 has 14 amino acids. CDR3 nucleotides: TGTGCCAGCAGCTTAAGTCATTCCAATTCACCCCTCCACTTT. Its protein product is CASSLSHSNSPLHF. The variable domain in full, with the rest retrieved from reference TRBV7-9 and TRBJ1-6, is DTGVSQNPRHKITKRGQNVTFRCDPISEHNRLYWYRQTLGQGPEFLTYFQNEAQLEKSRLLSDRFSAERPKGSFSTLEIQRTEQGDSAMYLCASSLSHSNSPLHFGNGTRLTVT.

Of note for this clonotype: A much more abundant neighbour one base away suggests this may be a read error. V and J are TRBV6-6 and TRBJ2-1; 11 nucleotides line up with TRBD2. The germline V gene encodes CDR1 MNHNY and CDR2 SVGAGI (reference sequence). The CDR3 spans 16 residues. The DNA of the CDR3 is TGTGCCGGCAGCCAGAATTTAGCGGGAGGGAACAATGAGCAGTTCTTC. The encoded protein is CAGSQNLAGGNNEQFF.

Only a few counts were recorded for this clonotype. This sequence may be a read error, since a much larger clone differs from it by one base. This chain connects TRBV5-6 to TRBJ2-5; TRBD2 matches 7 bases. CDR1 and CDR2 from the germline V gene are SGHDT and YYEEEE. J lost 1 base, V lost 3 bases, and 12 bases had no gene match. There are 17 residues in the CDR3. CDR3 in amino acids: CASSSYSTGRIQETQYF. Written as DNA, the CDR3 is TGTGCCAGCAGCTCTTACTCTACCGGGAGGATCCAAGAGACCCAGTACTTC.

V and J are TRBV19 and TRBJ1-6; D uncertain. Trimming removed 6 bases from V and 14 bases from J, with 23 bases in between. CDR3 length: 15 amino acids. Germline values: CDR1 LNHDA, CDR2 SQIVND (reference sequence). In DNA, the CDR3 is TGTGCCAGTAGCTACCTAGAGTGGGCGGAATCAGCCCTCCACTTT. Protein: CASSYLEWAESALHF.

This clonotype was detected ten times or more. J is TRBJ1-5 and V is TRBV19, with TRBD1 as a possible D gene (6 bases). Germline assignment: CDR1 LNHDA and CDR2 SQIVND (reference sequence). The CDR3 totals 15 residues. V was trimmed by 5 bases and J by 2 bases, leaving 13 bases between them. CDR3 sequence reads: CASSGGGIRNQPQHF. The CDR3 coding sequence is TGTGCCAGTAGTGGGGGCGGAATCCGCAATCAGCCCCAGCATTTT.

The chain is built from TRBV29-1 and TRBJ2-1, with 12 positions matching TRBD2. Germline CDR1 reads SQVTM; CDR2 reads ANQGSEA. CDR3 length: 16 residues. V shed 8 bases and J 4 bases; nucleotides not matched to a gene: 12. This CDR3 is CSSQDGLAGMYNEQFF. Here the CDR3 DNA reads TGCAGCAGCCAAGATGGACTAGCGGGAATGTACAATGAGCAGTTCTTC.

The sample holds many counts of this clonotype. This chain links TRBV20-1 with TRBJ2-1, with 12 bases matching TRBD2. Germline CDR1 is DFQATT and CDR2 is SNEGSKA (reference sequence). This CDR3 contains 14 residues. J lost 3 bases, V lost 6 bases, and 3 bases had no gene match. The CDR3 DNA follows: TGCAGTGCCTCTAGCGGGGGGGACTACAATGAGCAGTTCTTC. Its protein product is CSASSGGDYNEQFF.

This clonotype was seen at least ten times. V is TRBV20-1 and J is TRBJ1-2; D is possibly TRBD1 (6 bases). This CDR3 region has 14 residues. The germline V gene encodes CDR1 DFQATT and CDR2 SNEGSKA (reference sequence). V was trimmed by 0 bases and J by 10 bases, leaving 18 bases between them. As DNA, the CDR3 is TGCAGTGCTAGAGATGTGTTGGCAGGGGATGACTACACCTTC. It encodes CSARDVLAGDDYTF.

This clonotype has more than one count but fewer than ten. V gene TRBV20-1 combines with J gene TRBJ2-4, with 14 bases lining up with TRBD2. CDR3 length equals 17 residues. Trimming removed 0 bases from V and 9 bases from J; junction bases left unmatched: 10. Germline V CDR1 and CDR2: DFQATT, SNEGSKA (reference sequence). The CDR3 DNA reads TGCAGTGCTAGAGAAGCCGGGACTAGCGGGAGTAGGGCCATTCAGTACTTC. It encodes CSAREAGTSGSRAIQYF.

There are a few counts of this clonotype. A much larger clone differs by one base, so this may be a read error. The V gene is TRBV14, the J gene TRBJ1-2; 7 nucleotides align to TRBD1. Germline lookup yields CDR1 SGHDN and CDR2 FVKESK. The CDR3 spans 15 residues. The CDR3 sequence: CASGQNNRGAYGYTF. The CDR3 DNA follows: TGTGCCAGCGGCCAGAACAACAGGGGTGCATATGGCTACACCTTC.

This clonotype was seen many times. The CDR3, as DNA: TGCGCCAGCAGCCAAGAGGCAGGGCTGTCCTACGAGCAGTACTTC. Protein sequence: CASSQEAGLSYEQYF. The rearrangement uses TRBV4-3 and TRBJ2-7, with a tentative D call TRBD1 (5 bases). Trimming removed 0 bases from V and 1 base from J, with 10 bases in between. Per the germline V gene, CDR1 is LGHNA and CDR2 is YSLEER. The CDR3 length is 15 residues.